This T cell receptor (beta chain) emerged from a study of blood T cell repertoires in COVID-19. This clone came up once. Trimming left V 0 bases short and J 1 base short, with 10 bases between. The CDR3 loop spans 15 amino acids. Germline assignment: CDR1 SGHNT and CDR2 YYREEE (reference sequence). Some clones are missing from TCRdb's copy, which holds only in-frame ones; the method was immunoSEQ multiplex PCR. The sample lists hundreds of thousands of clones, approximately 80% occurring once. The sequence derives from a man older than 75 with acute or convalescent COVID-19. Sequencing was done on a sample of peripheral blood. The V call is TRBV5-4, the J call TRBJ1-1, with D hard to call. CDR3 bases: TGTGCCAGCAGCTTGGATGCCCTAGGGAACACTGAAGCTTTCTTT. The encoded protein is CASSLDALGNTEAFF.